The 14 T cell receptor beta chains reported below all come from one sample, sequenced in a study of cytomegalovirus exposure and HLA in healthy donors. The PCR was carried out with 60 Vbeta primers and 13 Jbeta primers. Sequencing was performed with immunoSEQ multiplex PCR; in TCRdb, only in-frame clones are kept and a portion is missing. The data contain around 160,000 clones, more than 70% of them singletons. Sequencing input: PBMCs. These receptors were obtained from a male donor in good health and CMV-seronegative.

This clone was found a few times. The chain combines TRBV27 with TRBJ2-7, with a weak D call TRBD2 (5 bases). The CDR3 sequence is 11 residues long. V shed 2 bases and J shed 7 bases, with 6 bases lying between them. Germline V gives CDR1 MNHEY, CDR2 SMNVEV (reference sequence). CDR3 sequence: CASSLGGEQYF. DNA for the CDR3: TGTGCCAGCAGTTTAGGCGGGGAGCAGTACTTC.

The gene calls are TRBV5-4 and TRBJ1-2, with 8 bases that match TRBD1. Germline V gene data show CDR1 as SGHNT and CDR2 as YYREEE (reference sequence). This CDR3 is 14 amino acids long. The V gene end was trimmed by 4 bases and the J gene end by 7 bases; junction bases not matched to a gene: 9. CDR3 nucleotides: TGTGCCAGCAGCATCCCCAGGGGGCTAGTTGGCTACACCTTC. Its protein is CASSIPRGLVGYTF. The full variable domain, in which reference TRBV5-4 and TRBJ1-2 provide the parts outside the CDR3, is ETGVTQSPTHLIKTRGQQVTLRCSSQSGHNTVSWYQQALGQGPQFIFQYYREEENGRGNFPPRFSGLQFPNYSSELNVNALELDDSALYLCASSIPRGLVGYTFGSGTRLTVV.

The chain has TRBV2 and TRBJ1-3, with TRBD1 as a possible D gene (5 bases). Looked up from germline, CDR1 is SNHLY and CDR2 is FYNNEI. The CDR3 sequence is 15 residues long. V gave up 6 bases and J gave up 3 bases, with 15 bases separating them. CDR3 in DNA: TGTGCCAGCAGGCGCAGGGTTTCGATTGGAAACACCATATATTTT. Residues: CASRRRVSIGNTIYF. Using reference TRBV2 and TRBJ1-3 for the parts outside the CDR3, the full variable domain is EPEVTQTPSHQVTQMGQEVILRCVPISNHLYFYWYRQILGQKVEFLVSFYNNEISEKSEIFDDQFSVERPDGSNFTLKIRSTKLEDSAMYFCASRRRVSIGNTIYFGEGSWLTVV.

The V and J genes are TRBV28 and TRBJ2-7, with a possible D match to TRBD1 (5 bases). Between the trimmed V and J ends, which lost 6 bases and 3 bases, there was a span of 15 bases. Germline CDR1 is MDHEN and CDR2 is SYDVKM. The CDR3 contains 14 residues. The CDR3 sequence: CASSSRRVHYEQYF. For the CDR3, the DNA is TGTGCCAGCAGCTCACGCAGGGTACACTACGAGCAGTACTTC.

The gene calls are TRBV18 and TRBJ1-4; D not resolved. Trimming removed 2 bases at V and 8 bases at J, with 9 bases between. The CDR3 sequence is 13 residues long. Germline V gives CDR1 KGHSH, CDR2 LQKENI. As DNA, the CDR3 is TGTGCCAGCTCACCATCGGGGAGAGAAAAACTGTTTTTT. As protein: CASSPSGREKLFF.

This chain's CDR3 is CASSRTSDYEQYF. In DNA form, the CDR3 reads TGTGCCAGCAGCCGGACTAGCGACTACGAGCAGTACTTC. The chain combines TRBV7-6 with TRBJ2-7; 9 bases match TRBD2. V shed 5 bases and J 3 bases; nucleotides not matched to a gene: 2. The CDR3 sequence is 13 residues long. The germline gives CDR1 SGHVS, CDR2 FNYEAQ.

The chain uses TRBV28 and TRBJ2-2; maybe TRBD2 (5 bases). CDR1 is MDHEN, CDR2 SYDVKM, per germline. The V and J ends lost 6 bases and 4 bases respectively, with 12 bases between them. This CDR3 has 14 amino acids. DNA of the CDR3: TGTGCCAGCAGGGATTGGAGGTTCACCGGGGAGCTGTTTTTT. This translates into CASRDWRFTGELFF.

J is TRBJ2-7 and V is TRBV21-1; the D call in the table, TRBD1, was not verified against the DNA. TRBV21-1 represents a pseudogene. The CDR3 contains 14 residues. CDR3 sequence (DNA): TGTGCCAGCAGCAAGGTAGGGGGTCACTACGAGCAGTACTTC. It translates to CASSKVGGHYEQYF.

V and J are TRBV7-9 and TRBJ1-1; D is uncertain. The germline V gene has CDR1 SEHNR and CDR2 FQNEAQ (reference sequence). This CDR3 spans 13 amino acids. V shed 1 base and J shed 6 bases, with 9 bases lying between them. This CDR3 reads CASSLDFSAEAFF. DNA of the CDR3: TGTGCCAGCAGCTTAGATTTTAGTGCTGAAGCTTTCTTT. Based on the CDR3 plus reference TRBV7-9 and TRBJ1-1, the full variable domain is DTGVSQNPRHKITKRGQNVTFRCDPISEHNRLYWYRQTLGQGPEFLTYFQNEAQLEKSRLLSDRFSAERPKGSFSTLEIQRTEQGDSAMYLCASSLDFSAEAFFGQGTRLTVV.

The chain employs TRBV7-8 and TRBJ1-1; TRBD1 aligns across 7 bases. Germline values: CDR1 SGHVS, CDR2 FQNEAQ. The CDR3 length is 15 residues. Losses at the gene ends were 1 base for V and 4 bases for J; bases not matched to a gene: 6. The CDR3 nucleotides are TGTGCCAGCAGCTTAGATACAGGGGTACCCACTGAAGCTTTCTTT. Residues: CASSLDTGVPTEAFF.

This clone was counted only a few times. This rearrangement joins TRBV5-1 to TRBJ1-4; TRBD1 might be the D (6 bases). Germline V gene sequence: CDR1 SGHRS, CDR2 YFSETQ. The V gene lost 4 bases and the J gene lost 5 bases, with 12 bases spanning the gap. The CDR3 has 14 amino acids. Here the CDR3 reads CASSPWTENEKLFF. CDR3 sequence (DNA): TGCGCCAGCAGCCCTTGGACAGAGAATGAAAAACTGTTTTTT.

The chain couples TRBV5-1 to TRBJ2-3; D may be TRBD1 (6 bases). Germline CDR1 and CDR2: SGHRS and YFSETQ. With 4 bases removed from V and 2 bases from J, the gap between germline ends came to 11 bases. This CDR3 region has 14 residues. The CDR3 is CASSNGQFTDTQYF. CDR3 nucleotides: TGCGCCAGCAGCAACGGACAGTTCACAGATACGCAGTATTTT. The variable domain in full, with the rest retrieved from reference TRBV5-1 and TRBJ2-3, is KAGVTQTPRYLIKTRGQQVTLSCSPISGHRSVSWYQQTPGQGLQFLFEYFSETQRNKGNFPGRFSGRQFSNSRSEMNVSTLELGDSALYLCASSNGQFTDTQYFGPGTRLTVL.

This chain connects TRBV7-6 to TRBJ2-5, with D possibly matching TRBD2 (6 bases). The V gene lost 5 bases and the J gene lost 1 base, with 11 bases spanning the gap. This CDR3 spans 14 amino acids. Germline CDR1 reads SGHVS; CDR2 reads FNYEAQ. CDR3 amino acids: CASSRGAFQETQYF. As DNA, the CDR3 is TGTGCCAGCAGCCGCGGGGCATTCCAAGAGACCCAGTACTTC.

CDR3 in DNA: TGTGCCATCAGTTACAACAGGGATTCTAACTATGGCTACACCTTC. Its protein is CAISYNRDSNYGYTF. The rearrangement links TRBV10-3 to TRBJ1-2; possible D gene TRBD1, 6 bases. V was shortened by 5 bases and J by 0 bases, with 13 bases between the two germline ends. Germline CDR1 reads ENHRY; CDR2 reads SYGVKD. The CDR3 spans 15 residues.